This passage covers 32 T cell receptor beta chains from one sample sequenced in a study of glioma-infiltrating T cells. Using RNA template, CDR3s of TCR alpha and beta were amplified with iRepertoire arm-PCR. TCRdb itself ran the multiplex PCR reads through MiXCR, one entry per CDR3 protein. The repertoire has 110,000 or so distinct CDR3 sequences, less than 30% of them found once; the top ten carry 35%. Material: glioma tissue, nonneoplastic brain tissue, or PBMCs (not recorded which). The receptor source for this set is a human donor with low-grade glioma or glioblastoma, undergoing nonglioma brain surgery, or in good health (not recorded which).

Many counts were recorded for this clonotype. This chain uses TRBV5-4 with TRBJ1-1; D call uncertain. Looked up from germline, CDR1 is SGHNT and CDR2 is YYREEE (reference sequence). V shed 0 bases and J shed 0 bases, with 6 bases lying between them. This CDR3 is 14 amino acids long. CDR3 sequence: CASSLGDMNTEAFF. The CDR3 DNA follows: TGTGCCAGCAGCTTGGGGGATATGAACACTGAAGCTTTCTTT.

A word on this clonotype: Mismatch with germline at one junction end may stem from a read error. The chain combines TRBV27 with TRBJ1-6; D not resolved. The CDR3 extends over 13 amino acids. Germline CDR1 and CDR2: MNHEY and SMNVEV (reference sequence). The CDR3 DNA follows: TGTGCAAGCAGTTTTCAGACAAATTCACCCCTCCACTTT. Encoded protein: CASSFQTNSPLHF.

This clonotype occurred many times. The chain couples TRBV7-2 to TRBJ1-5; D perhaps matches TRBD1 (6 bases). Deletions cut 1 base from V and 2 bases from J, with 15 bases between. Germline-derived CDR1 and CDR2 are SGHTA and FQGNSA. CDR3 size: 17 residues. The CDR3 nucleotides read TGTGCCAGCAGCTTAGGGGGGGCAGGGGCGGGCAATCAGCCCCAGCATTTT. This gives the protein CASSLGGAGAGNQPQHF.

This chain links TRBV5-1 with TRBJ2-1, with a possible D match to TRBD2 (5 bases). CDR1 and CDR2 from the germline V gene are SGHRS and YFSETQ. The CDR3 runs 14 residues. The V gene lost 2 bases and the J gene lost 6 bases, with 12 bases spanning the gap. CDR3 sequence (DNA): TGCGCCAGCAGCTTTGGTAGCGCAGTCAATGAGCAGTTCTTC. Protein product: CASSFGSAVNEQFF.

Comment on this clonotype: This clone may be a read error of a much larger clone one base away. The gene calls are TRBV19 and TRBJ1-6, with D tentatively TRBD1 (6 bases). CDR3 length: 16 residues. Germline loops: CDR1 LNHDA, CDR2 SQIVND (reference sequence). CDR3 sequence (DNA): TGTGCCAGTCATCCCCGGGGGCGCCGCCGCAAATCACCCCTCGACTTT. Protein sequence: CASHPRGRRRKSPLDF.

This clonotype was seen at least ten times. The V and J genes are TRBV7-9 and TRBJ1-5, with D possibly TRBD1 on 5 matching bases. The length of the CDR3 is 15 residues. V was clipped by 1 base and J by 0 bases, with 7 bases between them. From germline, CDR1 is SEHNR and CDR2 FQNEAQ (reference sequence). The CDR3 DNA follows: TGTGCCAGCAGCTTAGGAGGGGTTAGCAATCAGCCCCAGCATTTT. It yields the protein CASSLGGVSNQPQHF. The entire variable domain, with the rest obtained from reference TRBV7-9 and TRBJ1-5, is as follows: DTGVSQNPRHKITKRGQNVTFRCDPISEHNRLYWYRQTLGQGPEFLTYFQNEAQLEKSRLLSDRFSAERPKGSFSTLEIQRTEQGDSAMYLCASSLGGVSNQPQHFGDGTRLSIL.

About this clonotype itself: At one end, the junction sequence differs from germline, possibly due to a read error. The gene calls are TRBV6-5 and TRBJ2-7, with 8 bases fitting TRBD1. Germline-derived CDR1 and CDR2 are MNHEY and SVGAGI. The CDR3 sequence is 14 residues long. In DNA form, the CDR3 reads TGTGCCAGCAGGCGACAGGGGCGAAGTGGAGATCATTACTTT. Protein: CASRRQGRSGDHYF.

This clonotype was counted at least ten times. This rearrangement joins TRBV5-1 to TRBJ1-1; no definite D call. Germline CDR1 and CDR2: SGHRS and YFSETQ. Between the trimmed V and J ends, which lost 0 bases and 3 bases, there was a span of 6 bases. The length of the CDR3 is 13 residues. The chain's CDR3 is CASSLGQDTEAFF. Here the CDR3 DNA reads TGCGCCAGCAGCTTGGGGCAGGACACTGAAGCTTTCTTT.

This clonotype was observed many times. The genes are TRBV6-5 and TRBJ2-7, with D perhaps matching TRBD2 (6 bases). CDR3 length: 14 residues. The germline CDR1 and CDR2 sequences are MNHEY and SVGAGI. Trimming cost V 0 bases and J 6 bases, with 12 bases left between them. CDR3 sequence reads: CASSYSNGGGEQYF. CDR3 DNA: TGTGCCAGCAGTTACTCAAACGGGGGAGGCGAGCAGTACTTC.

This clonotype was detected many times. V usage is TRBV19 and J usage is TRBJ1-5; 10 bases line up with TRBD1. V lost 2 bases and J lost 7; bases outside the gene matches: 5. CDR3 length: 15 amino acids. The V gene's germline CDR1 is LNHDA and CDR2 SQIVND (reference sequence). DNA for the CDR3: TGTGCCAGTAGTATAAAGGGACAGGGGCAACAGCCCCAGCATTTT. Protein: CASSIKGQGQQPQHF.

This clonotype occurred many times. V and J are TRBV4-3 and TRBJ1-2; TRBD1 is a possible D gene (6 bases). The V end lost 2 bases, the J end lost 8 bases, and 12 bases lay between the germline ends. Germline-derived CDR1 and CDR2 are LGHNA and YSLEER. The CDR3 sequence is 13 residues long. The CDR3 DNA sequence: TGCGCCAGCAGCCAAACTACAGGGACCGGCTACACCTTC. It is translated as CASSQTTGTGYTF.

This clonotype was recorded at least ten times. The chain uses TRBV7-9 and TRBJ1-2; TRBD1 agrees at 7 bases. The germline gives CDR1 SEHNR, CDR2 FQNEAQ (reference sequence). Trimming took 5 bases from V and 4 from J; bases not matched to a gene: 10. CDR3 length equals 15 residues. CDR3 DNA: TGTGCCAGCAGCCCATCCGGGACAGTGTTCTATGGCTACACCTTC. It yields the protein CASSPSGTVFYGYTF.

As for this clonotype: A much more abundant neighbour one base away suggests this may be a read error. This chain uses TRBV24-1 with TRBJ2-2; D possibly corresponds to TRBD1 (6 bases). There are 13 residues in the CDR3. Per germline, CDR1 KGHDR and CDR2 SFDVKD. CDR3 residues: CTSSTGNTGELFF. The CDR3 nucleotides are TGTACCAGTTCGACAGGGAACACCGGGGAGCTGTTTTTT.

As regards this clonotype: With a much larger clone just one base away, this may be a read error. The CDR3 region has the DNA TGTGCCAGCTCACCTTTAGGACAGGACCACGAGCAGTACTTC. It translates to CASSPLGQDHEQYF. V gene TRBV18 combines with J gene TRBJ2-7; 7 nucleotides match TRBD1. This CDR3 comprises 14 residues. The ends lost 3 bases at V and 5 bases at J; junction bases unmatched: 7. The germline V gene encodes CDR1 KGHSH and CDR2 LQKENI. The full variable domain, in which reference TRBV18 and TRBJ2-7 provide the parts outside the CDR3, is NAGVMQNPRHLVRRRGQEARLRCSPMKGHSHVYWYRQLPEEGLKFMVYLQKENIIDESGMPKERFSAEFPKEGPSILRIQQVVRGDSAAYFCASSPLGQDHEQYFGPGTRLTVT.

This clonotype appeared a single time. The V call is TRBV13, the J call TRBJ2-7; D unclear. From germline, CDR1 is PRHDT and CDR2 FYEKMQ (reference sequence). CDR3 length: 15 amino acids. Trimming took 5 bases from V and 3 from J, leaving 17 bases between them. For the CDR3, the DNA is TGTGCCAGCAGCCCCCGGGCCGGTGTGGGCTACGAGCAGTACTTC. Its translation is CASSPRAGVGYEQYF.

This chain connects TRBV4-3 to TRBJ2-7, with 8 bases aligning to TRBD2. This CDR3 is built from 15 residues. CDR1 and CDR2 (germline): LGHNA, YSLEER. V lost 1 base, J lost 6 bases, and 8 bases stayed unmatched. The CDR3 here is CASSQGPVAGSEQYF. The CDR3 DNA reads TGCGCCAGCAGCCAAGGACCGGTAGCGGGGTCCGAGCAGTACTTC.

This clonotype occurred a few times. The V and J genes are TRBV29-1 and TRBJ1-1; 9 bases map to TRBD1. The CDR3 sequence is 15 residues long. Germline V gives CDR1 SQVTM, CDR2 ANQGSEA. The junction had 3 bases not matched to a gene; V was cut back by 1 base and J by 0 bases. CDR3 sequence (DNA): TGCAGCGTTGAAGTGGGGACAGGGCTGAACACTGAAGCTTTCTTT. Residues: CSVEVGTGLNTEAFF.

This clonotype was seen ten or more times. The V and J genes are TRBV20-1 and TRBJ2-3; no clear D gene. Trimming removed 1 base at V and 4 bases at J, with 6 bases between. The CDR3 sequence is 12 residues long. The germline gives CDR1 DFQATT, CDR2 SNEGSKA (reference sequence). The chain's CDR3 is CSARAAADTQYF. CDR3 in DNA: TGCAGTGCTAGAGCTGCGGCAGATACGCAGTATTTT.

Concerning this clonotype itself: This clone may be a read error of a much larger clone one base away. This likely comes from a read error, as the CDR3 has no conserved phenylalanine or tryptophan at its end. V gene TRBV18 combines with J gene TRBJ2-7; TRBD2 agrees at 8 bases. V lost 2 bases, J lost 3 bases, and 9 bases stayed unmatched. The CDR3 extends over 16 amino acids. Per germline, CDR1 KGHSH and CDR2 LQKENI. CDR3 loop: CASSPWGTRGGYEQYL. CDR3 DNA sequence: TGTGCCAGCTCACCATGGGGGACTAGGGGCGGCTACGAGCAGTACTTG.

This clonotype came up many times. The V gene is TRBV6-2 or TRBV6-3, the J gene TRBJ2-1; 9 bases fit TRBD1. This CDR3 is built from 16 residues. The J segment lost 2 bases and the V segment lost 1 base, leaving 3 bases of the junction unmatched. Germline lookup yields CDR1 MNHEY and CDR2 SVGEGT. CDR3 DNA: TGTGCCAGCAGTTACTACAGGGGGCGAGCCTACAATGAGCAGTTCTTC. Translating it yields CASSYYRGRAYNEQFF.

This clonotype was observed at least ten times. This chain uses TRBV18 with TRBJ1-4, with D possibly being TRBD1 (6 bases). This CDR3 spans 15 amino acids. The V end was cut by 3 bases, the J end by 5 bases, with 13 bases between. Per germline, CDR1 KGHSH and CDR2 LQKENI. CDR3 sequence (DNA): TGTGCCAGCTCACCCCCGGGGACACACAATGAAAAACTGTTTTTT. It codes for CASSPPGTHNEKLFF.

On this clonotype: This may stem from a read error, because a much larger clone lies one nucleotide away. The CDR3 DNA sequence: TGTGCCAGCAGCCATCCCAGGTGGCGCGACTATGGCTACACCTTC. Protein product: CASSHPRWRDYGYTF. V usage is TRBV3-1 and J usage is TRBJ1-2; D gene uncertain. V was clipped by 3 bases and J by 3 bases, with 14 bases between them. Germline V gives CDR1 LGHDT, CDR2 YNNKEL (reference sequence). The CDR3 length is 15 residues.

This clonotype came up many times. The chain couples TRBV5-1 to TRBJ1-5, with 8 bases lining up with TRBD1. After removal of 5 bases from V and 4 bases from J, the junction contained 8 bases not matched to a gene. The CDR3 is 15 residues long. Germline V gene lookup returns CDR1 SGHRS and CDR2 YFSETQ. CDR3 residues: CASRQGEGRNQPQHF. The CDR3 nucleotides read TGCGCCAGCAGACAGGGGGAAGGTAGGAATCAGCCCCAGCATTTT.

This clonotype was found many times. The rearrangement links TRBV6-1 to TRBJ2-1; TRBD1 or TRBD2 may be the D gene (5 bases each). The CDR3 covers 15 residues. The ends were cut back, 5 bases at V and 4 bases at J, with 15 bases in the middle. CDR1 and CDR2 (germline): MNHNS, SASEGT. The CDR3 protein is CASSPTGPEYNEQFF. CDR3 DNA: TGTGCCAGCAGTCCCACGGGACCCGAATACAATGAGCAGTTCTTC.

This clonotype came up a few times. J is TRBJ1-3 and V is TRBV28; D unresolved. The germline CDR1 and CDR2 sequences are MDHEN and SYDVKM. This CDR3 has 18 residues. Trimming took 2 bases from V and 16 from J, leaving 33 bases between them. The CDR3 sequence is CASSLMTVDGLRQDSMYF. The CDR3 DNA follows: TGTGCCAGCAGTTTAATGACGGTGGACGGCCTCCGGCAGGATTCTATGTATTTT.

This clonotype was found many times. The chain uses TRBV20-1 and TRBJ1-6, with TRBD1 matching 7 bases. This CDR3 comprises 16 residues. J gave up 4 bases and V 6 bases, and 12 bases lay outside the gene matches. In germline, CDR1 is DFQATT, CDR2 SNEGSKA (reference sequence). In nucleotides, the CDR3 is TGCAGTGCCTCGGAGGGACAGCCGACATATAATTCACCCCTCCACTTT. Translated: CSASEGQPTYNSPLHF.

This clonotype was recorded at least ten times. V is TRBV29-1 and J is TRBJ1-2; no reliable D call. This CDR3 has 11 residues. CDR1 and CDR2 from the germline V gene are SQVTM and ANQGSEA. V was cut by 6 bases and J by 3 bases, with 8 bases left in between. DNA for the CDR3: TGCAGCGTCGGGAACGACTATGGCTACACCTTC. It specifies CSVGNDYGYTF.

This clonotype occurred many times. The V and J genes are TRBV11-2 and TRBJ2-7; TRBD1 agrees at 11 bases. Per germline, CDR1 SGHAT and CDR2 FQNNGV. V lost 7 bases and J lost 4; bases outside the gene matches: 9. The CDR3 sequence is 15 residues long. The CDR3 coding sequence is TGTGCCAGCACCCACCCCGGGACAGGGGGTTACGAGCAGTACTTC. Translation gives CASTHPGTGGYEQYF.

A note on this clonotype: This may be a read error, as it is one base from a much larger clone. The genes are TRBV19 and TRBJ2-1, with 7 bases fitting TRBD2. With V trimmed by 5 bases and J by 4 bases, 8 bases remained unmatched. Per the germline V gene, CDR1 is LNHDA and CDR2 is SQIVND (reference sequence). The CDR3 is made up of 15 amino acids. The CDR3: CASSAGTTSYNEQFF. For the CDR3, the DNA is TGTGCCAGTAGTGCCGGGACTACCTCATACAATGAGCAGTTCTTC.

The table lists this clonotype with many counts. The chain uses TRBV27 and TRBJ1-2; 8 bases are a match to TRBD1. The CDR3 spans 13 residues. V lost 8 bases to trimming and J lost 6 bases; unmatched junction nucleotides: 8. The V gene's germline CDR1 is MNHEY and CDR2 SMNVEV (reference sequence). The CDR3 region has the DNA TGTGCCAGCTCGGACAGGGTGAGAGATGGCTACACCTTC. It codes for CASSDRVRDGYTF.

The table lists this clonotype with many counts. The rearrangement links TRBV4-1 to TRBJ1-1; 8 bases map to TRBD1. CDR1 and CDR2 (germline): MGHRA, YSYEKL. With 4 bases clipped from V and 0 bases from J, the junction kept 4 bases outside the gene matches. This CDR3 contains 15 residues. The CDR3 protein is CASSRGQGMNTEAFF. The CDR3 region has the DNA TGCGCCAGCAGCCGCGGACAGGGAATGAACACTGAAGCTTTCTTT.

This clonotype has at least ten counts. This chain uses TRBV7-9 with TRBJ1-2; 7 positions agree with TRBD1. From germline, CDR1 is SEHNR and CDR2 FQNEAQ (reference sequence). The CDR3 spans 15 residues. With V trimmed by 9 bases and J by 7 bases, 17 bases remained unmatched. In DNA, the CDR3 is TGTGCCAGTTATCCGGGACAGACATCATGGTCTGGCTACACCTTC. Translation: CASYPGQTSWSGYTF. Looking up the rest from reference TRBV7-9 and TRBJ1-2 gives the full variable domain: DTGVSQNPRHKITKRGQNVTFRCDPISEHNRLYWYRQTLGQGPEFLTYFQNEAQLEKSRLLSDRFSAERPKGSFSTLEIQRTEQGDSAMYLCASYPGQTSWSGYTFGSGTRLTVV.